The 26 T cell receptor beta chains in this list originate from one sample, sequenced in a study of blood T cell repertoires in COVID-19. The repertoire was sequenced with immunoSEQ multiplex PCR; TCRdb's copy has only in-frame clones and lacks some. There are 200,000 to 300,000 clones in the sample; approximately 84% occur only once, and approximately 1.9% lies in the top ten. Material: peripheral blood. The receptors originated from an elderly woman with acute or convalescent COVID-19.

V gene TRBV6-6 combines with J gene TRBJ1-1; a weak D match, TRBD1 (6 bases). V shed 3 bases and J shed 1 base, with 12 bases lying between them. Germline-derived CDR1 and CDR2 are MNHNY and SVGAGI (reference sequence). The CDR3 extends over 15 amino acids. For the CDR3, the DNA is TGTGCCAGCAGTTATTCCGGGACACAGAACACTGAAGCTTTCTTT. It specifies CASSYSGTQNTEAFF.

This chain links TRBV11-2 with TRBJ1-2; D is ambiguous. V was trimmed by 1 base and J by 1 base, leaving 10 bases between them. The length of the CDR3 is 15 residues. Germline V lookup: CDR1 SGHAT, CDR2 FQNNGV. The CDR3: CASSLGGVNNYGYTF. The CDR3 DNA is TGTGCCAGCAGCTTAGGCGGGGTAAATAACTATGGCTACACCTTC.

J is TRBJ1-3 and V is TRBV5-1; D perhaps matches TRBD1 (6 bases). The V and J ends lost 4 bases and 0 bases respectively, with 11 bases between them. The germline CDR1 and CDR2 sequences are SGHRS and YFSETQ. CDR3 length: 15 residues. The CDR3 bases are TGCGCCAGCAGCCCGAGGACAGTCTCTGGAAACACCATATATTTT. It specifies CASSPRTVSGNTIYF.

This chain connects TRBV27 to TRBJ1-4; D is unclear. V was shortened by 5 bases and J by 7 bases, with 17 bases between the two germline ends. The CDR3 totals 15 residues. Germline CDR1 and CDR2: MNHEY and SMNVEV (reference sequence). The CDR3 coding sequence is TGTGCCAGCAGTCCCGGCTCAGGCGATGGTGAAAAACTGTTTTTT. Protein: CASSPGSGDGEKLFF.

The V call is TRBV3-1 (or the pseudogene TRBV3-2), the J call TRBJ2-3; D gene uncertain. Germline V gene sequence: CDR1 LGHDT, CDR2 YNNKEL (reference sequence). The CDR3 covers 18 residues. Trimming pared 0 bases from V and 0 bases from J, leaving 16 bases between. CDR3 bases: TGTGCCAGCAGCCAAGAAGAGGCACCCCCCGCTAGCACAGATACGCAGTATTTT. Amino acid sequence: CASSQEEAPPASTDTQYF.

This chain uses TRBV6-1 with TRBJ2-5; weak D call: TRBD2 (5 bases). From germline, CDR1 is MNHNS and CDR2 SASEGT. This CDR3 contains 13 residues. V was trimmed by 3 bases and J by 5 bases, leaving 10 bases between them. This chain's CDR3 is CASSDGVRETQYF. Written as DNA, the CDR3 is TGTGCCAGCAGTGACGGGGTTAGGGAGACCCAGTACTTC.

This clone showed up just once. The rearrangement uses TRBV6-4 and TRBJ2-6; no definite D call. CDR1 is MRHNA, CDR2 SNTAGT, per germline. V lost 0 bases to trimming and J lost 0 bases, with 3 bases between them. The CDR3 runs 15 residues. Written as DNA, the CDR3 is TGTGCCAGCAGTGACTCTAGCTCTGGGGCCAACGTCCTGACTTTC. As protein: CASSDSSSGANVLTF.

In regard to this clone: One end of the junction is discordant with germline, which a read error may explain. V usage is TRBV7-2 and J usage is TRBJ2-7; 10 bases are a match to TRBD2. The CDR3 length is 15 residues. From germline, CDR1 is SGHTA and CDR2 FQGNSA. Written as DNA, the CDR3 is TGTGCCAGCAGCCTAGCGACTAGCGGGCCCTACGAGCAGTACTTC. The encoded protein is CASSLATSGPYEQYF.

V is TRBV27 and J is TRBJ1-1; D perhaps matches TRBD1 (6 bases). V lost 3 bases and J lost 2, with 16 bases in between. The CDR3 has 16 amino acids. Germline assignment: CDR1 MNHEY and CDR2 SMNVEV (reference sequence). Here the CDR3 DNA reads TGTGCCAGCAGTTTTAATACAGGGTCAGGCAACACTGAAGCTTTCTTT. This encodes CASSFNTGSGNTEAFF.

V usage is TRBV7-9 and J usage is TRBJ2-3; possibly TRBD1 for D (6 bases). Germline CDR1 is SEHNR and CDR2 is FQNEAQ (reference sequence). This CDR3 region has 15 residues. Trimming cost V 3 bases and J 3 bases, with 13 bases left between them. The CDR3 DNA is TGTGCCAGCAGCTTGGTAGGGGGAGAAACAGATACGCAGTATTTT. It specifies CASSLVGGETDTQYF.

The V call is TRBV3-1 (or the pseudogene TRBV3-2), the J call TRBJ2-5; a possible D gene is TRBD2 (6 bases). Trimming stripped 4 bases from V and 7 bases from J, with 16 bases between. The V gene's germline CDR1 is LGHDT and CDR2 YNNKEL (reference sequence). This CDR3 is built from 14 residues. The CDR3 DNA is TGTGCCAGCAGCCGGGACTCTCTTTACGGGACCCAGTACTTC. Amino acid sequence: CASSRDSLYGTQYF.

V and J are TRBV4-1 and TRBJ1-5; 7 bases are a match to TRBD1. V lost 6 bases, J lost 4 bases, and 12 bases stayed unmatched. Germline CDR1 MGHRA, CDR2 YSYEKL. This CDR3 has 16 amino acids. Written as DNA, the CDR3 is TGCGCCAGCAGTCCGCATACAGGGGATTTAAATCAGCCCCAGCATTTT. Its translation: CASSPHTGDLNQPQHF.

The chain links TRBV19 to TRBJ1-5; tentatively, D is TRBD1 (5 bases). Germline V gene sequence: CDR1 LNHDA, CDR2 SQIVND (reference sequence). The CDR3 contains 15 residues. Trimming removed 7 bases at V and 7 bases at J, with 20 bases between. CDR3 in DNA: TGTGCCAGTACCTTCACCGCCCAGGGTGGACAGCCCCAGCATTTT. It codes for CASTFTAQGGQPQHF. Variable domain in full (rest from reference TRBV19 and TRBJ1-5): DGGITQSPKYLFRKEGQNVTLSCEQNLNHDAMYWYRQDPGQGLRLIYYSQIVNDFQKGDIAEGYSVSREKKESFPLTVTSAQKNPTAFYLCASTFTAQGGQPQHFGDGTRLSIL.

The gene calls are TRBV19 and TRBJ1-5; 10 bases map to TRBD1. Germline V gene lookup returns CDR1 LNHDA and CDR2 SQIVND (reference sequence). Trimming removed 4 bases from V and 4 bases from J; junction bases left unmatched: 7. The CDR3 consists of 16 residues. DNA of the CDR3: TGTGCCAGTAGTACCCTAGACAGGGGGCGTAATCAGCCCCAGCATTTT. The encoded protein is CASSTLDRGRNQPQHF.

The chain uses TRBV19 and TRBJ2-7, with D perhaps TRBD2 (6 bases). Looked up from germline, CDR1 is LNHDA and CDR2 is SQIVND (reference sequence). Trimming took 5 bases from V and 2 from J, leaving 13 bases between them. The CDR3 extends over 14 amino acids. CDR3 in DNA: TGTGCCAGTAGTCCCCCGGACTATCCCTACGAGCAGTACTTC. Its protein product is CASSPPDYPYEQYF.

The CDR3 loop is CASSYLRVTGPEAFF. The DNA for the CDR3 is TGTGCCAGCAGTTACCTGAGGGTTACAGGGCCAGAAGCTTTCTTT. The V and J genes are TRBV6-5 and TRBJ1-1; D is perhaps TRBD1 (6 bases). Germline V gene data show CDR1 as MNHEY and CDR2 as SVGAGI. The CDR3 runs 15 residues. V lost 2 bases and J 8 bases, leaving 18 bases between the germline ends.

The chain recombines TRBV5-1 with TRBJ2-1; 10 nucleotides match TRBD2. The V and J ends lost 2 bases and 7 bases, in that order; junction bases with no gene match: 15. Germline loops: CDR1 SGHRS, CDR2 YFSETQ. The CDR3 has 18 amino acids. CDR3 residues: CASSFIPQKREGRNEQFF. The DNA for the CDR3 is TGCGCCAGCAGCTTTATCCCCCAAAAGCGGGAGGGCCGGAATGAGCAGTTCTTC. The variable domain in full, completed from reference TRBV5-1 and TRBJ2-1, reads KAGVTQTPRYLIKTRGQQVTLSCSPISGHRSVSWYQQTPGQGLQFLFEYFSETQRNKGNFPGRFSGRQFSNSRSEMNVSTLELGDSALYLCASSFIPQKREGRNEQFFGPGTRLTVL.

This clone was observed at least ten times. The chain is built from TRBV6-4 and TRBJ2-7; 8 bases line up with TRBD1. The CDR3 covers 18 residues. Germline-derived CDR1 and CDR2 are MRHNA and SNTAGT. The ends lost 6 bases at V and 7 bases at J; junction bases unmatched: 23. The DNA of the CDR3 is TGTGCCAGCAGGACCCATTTCTCCCTCCGGGACAGGCCTCGGGAGCAGTACTTC. Translated: CASRTHFSLRDRPREQYF.

The chain uses TRBV4-3 and TRBJ2-2, with TRBD2 identical over 9 bases. With 4 bases clipped from V and 7 bases from J, the junction kept 4 bases outside the gene matches. The CDR3 spans 14 residues. Germline values: CDR1 LGHNA, CDR2 YSLEER. The CDR3, as DNA: TGCGCCAGCAGCCTAGCGGGGGCTGGCGGGGAGCTGTTTTTT. It encodes CASSLAGAGGELFF.

V gene TRBV6-5 combines with J gene TRBJ2-3; 10 bases fit TRBD2. Germline V CDR1 and CDR2: MNHEY, SVGAGI. The CDR3 runs 15 residues. Germline trimming cut 11 bases from V and 5 bases from J; bases unmatched to any gene: 13. This CDR3 is CASGGLAGDVDTQYF. The CDR3 region has the DNA TGTGCCTCCGGGGGGCTAGCGGGAGACGTAGATACGCAGTATTTT.

The rearrangement joins TRBV6-5 to TRBJ1-1; tentatively, D is TRBD1 (6 bases). This CDR3 is 14 amino acids long. The V gene lost 1 base and the J gene lost 7 bases, with 13 bases spanning the gap. Germline V CDR1 and CDR2: MNHEY, SVGAGI. The CDR3 DNA is TGTGCCAGCAGTTACTTTAAGGGGGGGCTTGAAGCTTTCTTT. This sequence encodes CASSYFKGGLEAFF.

The J gene is TRBJ2-2, the V gene TRBV7-3; a possible D gene is TRBD2 (6 bases). This CDR3 comprises 18 residues. V gave up 2 bases and J gave up 6 bases, with 22 bases separating them. The germline CDR1 and CDR2 sequences are SGHTA and FQGTGA. The CDR3: CASSLWPASRDLPGELFF. In DNA form, the CDR3 reads TGTGCCAGCAGCTTATGGCCAGCTTCTAGGGACTTGCCCGGGGAGCTGTTTTTT.

V is TRBV18 and J is TRBJ1-4; D unclear. V lost 3 bases and J lost 4, with 9 bases in between. Germline V gene lookup returns CDR1 KGHSH and CDR2 LQKENI. The CDR3 runs to 14 residues. The CDR3 nucleotides read TGTGCCAGCTCACCCCAACGGGGTAATGAAAAACTGTTTTTT. Its protein is CASSPQRGNEKLFF.

The chain joins TRBV4-3 to TRBJ2-2; D gene unclear. Trimming stripped 2 bases from V and 0 bases from J, with 4 bases between. This CDR3 contains 14 residues. CDR1 is LGHNA, CDR2 YSLEER, per germline. The CDR3 loop reads CASSQLANTGELFF. CDR3 bases: TGCGCCAGCAGCCAACTTGCGAACACCGGGGAGCTGTTTTTT.

Only a few counts were recorded for this clone. This rearrangement joins TRBV5-4 to TRBJ2-7, with 7 bases lining up with TRBD2. V lost 4 bases and J lost 3; bases outside the gene matches: 7. CDR3 size: 14 residues. Germline CDR1 SGHNT, CDR2 YYREEE (reference sequence). CDR3 nucleotides: TGTGCCAGCAGCCCCGGACTAGTGGGCTACGAGCAGTACTTC. This sequence encodes CASSPGLVGYEQYF.

The chain is built from TRBV5-6 and TRBJ1-2; TRBD1 aligns across 10 bases. J was trimmed by 8 bases and V by 2 bases; bases with no gene match: 12. The CDR3 sequence is 16 residues long. Looked up from germline, CDR1 is SGHDT and CDR2 is YYEEEE. CDR3 nucleotide sequence: TGTGCCAGCAGCTTTAATTTATTGGGACAGGGGAGCGGCTACACCTTC. It specifies CASSFNLLGQGSGYTF.